A single TCR beta chain is shown here with its context. Its antigen is currently not known. No qualities accompany the bases; no much larger clone lies one base away. This sample was taken from a study of T cell repertoires in cytomegalovirus infection (dated by TCRdb to 2018 to 2020). Turning to the overall study: Because public TCR beta signatures pointed to carriage of CMV infection together with the matching HLA type, the HLA type of each donor mattered for the analysis.

The run used an Illumina HiSeq 1500. In-frame beta chains were kept once TCRdb had trimmed the public reads at Q25 with fastp and called clones with MiXCR. Rows with a matching CDR3 protein are joined into one entry that keeps the most common DNA and genes. The sample contains some 180,000 distinct CDR3 sequences, about 18% of them found a single time. Approximately 25% of the sample rests with the top ten. The germline V gene supplies CDR1 SGHVS and CDR2 FNYEAQ. The CDR3 numbers 15 residues from cysteine through phenylalanine. Only the CDR3 portion is preserved as DNA: 45 bases, with reading frame beginning at the first base. V loses 4 bases at its end and J loses 0 bases; junction bases beyond the gene matches: 4. On the study overall, not on this receptor specifically: The ex vivo response was dominated by HLA-C-restricted CMV-specific TCR beta clonotypes, which also provided the single most frequent clonotype in two of eight donors. In both this cohort and an independent cohort of 352 donors, the cumulative frequency of public TCR beta family members distinguished carriers of CMV infection plus the relevant HLA type.

The receptor's source is a human donor in good health (CMV status not recorded). Some clones in this sample may be carry-over from other donors' samples. The sequenced sample consisted of CD8+ T cells from PBMCs. The V and J genes are TRBV7-6 and TRBJ1-1; 8 bases in between match TRBD1. The CDR3 protein sequence reads: CASSSPGGMNTEAFF. The DNA sequence is as follows: TGTGCCAGCAGCTCCCCAGGGGGCATGAACACTGAAGCTTTCTTT.